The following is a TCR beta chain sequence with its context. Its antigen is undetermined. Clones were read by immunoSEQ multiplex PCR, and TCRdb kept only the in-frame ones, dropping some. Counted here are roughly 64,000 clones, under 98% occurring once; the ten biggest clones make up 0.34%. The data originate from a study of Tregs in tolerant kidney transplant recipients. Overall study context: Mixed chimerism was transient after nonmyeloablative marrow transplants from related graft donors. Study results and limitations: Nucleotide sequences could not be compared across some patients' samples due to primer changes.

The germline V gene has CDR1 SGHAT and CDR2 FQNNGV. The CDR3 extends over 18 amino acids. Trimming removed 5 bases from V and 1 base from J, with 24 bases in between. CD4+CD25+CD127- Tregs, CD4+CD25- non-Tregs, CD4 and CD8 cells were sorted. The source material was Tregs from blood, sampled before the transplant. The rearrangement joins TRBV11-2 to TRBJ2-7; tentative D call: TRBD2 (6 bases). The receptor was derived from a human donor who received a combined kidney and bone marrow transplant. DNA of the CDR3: TGTGCCAGCAGCCGCAGTACAGGACTACAAAAGCATTCCTACGAGCAGTACTTC. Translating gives CASSRSTGLQKHSYEQYF.